This TCR beta chain was sequenced in a study of PD-1 blockade in mismatch repair-deficient tumors. Study results and caveats: All three positive peptides came from frameshift mutations, yielding 140 or so blood TCRs.

On this clone itself: No antigen is known for it.

V dropped 6 bases and J dropped 10 bases, with 23 bases sitting between them. The CDR3 has 15 amino acids. CDR1 is SNHLY, CDR2 FYNNEI, per germline. Time point noted: roughly ten-day in vitro stimulation with candidate neoantigen peptide 6. PCR or immunohistochemistry showed mismatch repair deficiency in every enrolled patient. A roughly nine-day in vitro culture was run per each of seven reactive peptides. Sequencing used immunoSEQ multiplex PCR; TCRdb keeps in-frame clones, though not all of them. This sample has approximately 13,000 clones, with roughly 86% found just once. This receptor was obtained from an adult with mismatch repair-deficient cancer. This chain uses TRBV2 with TRBJ2-3; D assignment may be TRBD1 or TRBD2 (5 bases each). The sample consisted of cells cultured in vitro, taken from a patient treated with pembrolizumab. CDR3 nucleotides: TGTGCCAGCAGGGCCGACTCCCGAGGGGTGGGGCCGCAGTATTTT. The encoded protein is CASRADSRGVGPQYF.